A selection of T cell receptor beta chains follows, all from one sample in a study of T cell responses to AZD1222 COVID-19 vaccine. TCRdb's copy holds only in-frame clones and misses some; the assay was immunoSEQ multiplex PCR. The table lists more than 150,000 clones, about nine tenths of them singletons. Sequencing was performed on peripheral blood, taken on day 0 of AZD1222 vaccination. The receptors come from an adult in good health. CDR3s include the opening cysteine and the closing phenylalanine or tryptophan. D genes are given only for firm matches. The listing skips clone size in some rows; elsewhere it reads once, few, many or a size class.

TRBV5-1	14	NA	TRBJ2-7	NA	TGCGCCAGCGCCACAATCCCCAGTCGCTACGAGCAGTACTTC	CASATIPSRYEQYF
TRBV16	16	NA	TRBJ1-3	TRBD1	TGTGCCAGCAGCCACGGGACAGGAGTCTCTGGAAACACCATATATTTT	CASSHGTGVSGNTIYF
TRBV9	15	NA	TRBJ2-1	NA	TGTGCCAGCAGCGTAGGAGTTAGCTCCTACAATGAGCAGTTCTTC	CASSVGVSSYNEQFF
TRBV4-1	15	NA	TRBJ1-4	NA	TGCGCCAGCAGCCAAGCTGCAGCAACTAATGAAAAACTGTTTTTT	CASSQAAATNEKLFF
TRBV19	12	NA	TRBJ1-5	TRBD1	TGTGCCACTCGACAGGGGAATCAGCCCCAGCATTTT	CATRQGNQPQHF
TRBV3-1/TRBV3-2	15	NA	TRBJ2-1	NA	TGTGCCAGCAGCCAAGATGTAGATCGCTACAATGAGCAGTTCTTC	CASSQDVDRYNEQFF
TRBV9	14	once	TRBJ2-2	NA	TGTGCCAGCAGCCCTAGTACGAACACCGGGGAGCTGTTTTTT	CASSPSTNTGELFF
TRBV27	15	once	TRBJ1-6	NA	TGTGCCAGCAGTTTATCGGGGGGGGGTAATTCACCCCTCCACTTT	CASSLSGGGNSPLHF
TRBV12-5	16	NA	TRBJ1-5	TRBD1	TGTGCTAGTGGTTGCGGGACAGGGGGCGCTAATCAGCCCCAGCATTTT	CASGCGTGGANQPQHF
TRBV9	15	NA	TRBJ2-3	TRBD2	TGTGCCAGCAGCGTTCCGGGACTAGGGATGGATACGCAGTATTTT	CASSVPGLGMDTQYF
TRBV7-9	17	NA	TRBJ2-1	TRBD2	TGTGCCAGCAGCTTAGTTTTTGCGATAGCGGGAGGCAACGAGCAGTTCTTC	CASSLVFAIAGGNEQFF
TRBV19	17	NA	TRBJ1-5	NA	TGTGCCAGTAGTATAGAGGTGGGGGGAGGAAGCAATCAGCCCCAGCATTTT	CASSIEVGGGSNQPQHF
TRBV27	14	NA	TRBJ2-7	TRBD2	TGTGCCAGCAGTTTATTGGGACTAGCGGGCGAGCAGTACTTC	CASSLLGLAGEQYF
TRBV27	18	NA	TRBJ2-6	TRBD2	TGTGCCAGCAGTTTAAAAGGCCTGGGGGGGACCGGGGCCAACGTCCTGACTTTC	CASSLKGLGGTGANVLTF
TRBV10-3	14	NA	TRBJ1-2	TRBD1	TGTGCCATCAGTGAGAGGGGGCGCTCCGAAGGCTACACCTTC	CAISERGRSEGYTF
TRBV30	15	NA	TRBJ1-5	TRBD1	TGTGCCTGGAGCGCCCGGACAGGTAGCAATCAGCCCCAGCATTTT	CAWSARTGSNQPQHF
TRBV7-9	16	NA	TRBJ2-1	TRBD2	TGTGCCAGCAGCTTAACTGGCGGGAGGGAGTACAATGAGCAGTTCTTC	CASSLTGGREYNEQFF
TRBV24-1	16	NA	TRBJ1-4	TRBD1	TGTGCCACCAGTGAGGGGAACAGGGGCCTGAATGAAAAACTGTTTTTT	CATSEGNRGLNEKLFF
TRBV19	15	NA	TRBJ1-1	NA	TGTGCCAGTAAACCGATCACCGCCGGGACGGGTGAAGCTTTCTTT	CASKPITAGTGEAFF
TRBV2	12	NA	TRBJ2-2	NA	TGTGCCAGCAGTGTGGACACCGGGGAGCTGTTTTTT	CASSVDTGELFF
TRBV18	15	NA	TRBJ2-3	TRBD1	TGTGCCAGCTCACTGTGGGACAGTCCCACTGATACGCAGTATTTT	CASSLWDSPTDTQYF
TRBV5-6	12	NA	TRBJ2-3	NA	TGTGCCAGCAGCCGGGAGAAGGGCGGGCAGTATTTT	CASSREKGGQYF
TRBV9	15	NA	TRBJ1-6	NA	TGTGCCAGCAGCGGCGGAAGCTCCTATAATTCACCCCTCCACTTT	CASSGGSSYNSPLHF
TRBV7-2	15	NA	TRBJ1-1	NA	TGTGCCAGCTGGAGACCGGGACCCGCGGACACTGAAGCTTTCTTT	CASWRPGPADTEAFF
TRBV7-3	13	once	TRBJ1-2	NA	TGTGCCAGCAGCCCCCGCCCCAGTAATGGCTACACCTTC	CASSPRPSNGYTF
TRBV28	17	NA	TRBJ2-3	TRBD2	TGTGCCAGCAGTGCAGGACTAGCGGGAGATGGGATAGAGACGCAGTATTTT	CASSAGLAGDGIETQYF
TRBV19	16	NA	TRBJ1-5	NA	TGTGCCAGTAGTACCCGACAGGTAAATAGCAATCAGCCCCAGCATTTT	CASSTRQVNSNQPQHF
TRBV6-4	15	NA	TRBJ2-3	TRBD1	TGTGCCAGCAGTATTCAGGGGGAAGGCACAGATACGCAGTATTTT	CASSIQGEGTDTQYF
TRBV10-3	15	NA	TRBJ2-5	NA	TGTGCCATCAGTGAGTGGCAGGGTATTCAAGAGACCCAGTACTTC	CAISEWQGIQETQYF
TRBV28	15	NA	TRBJ2-5	NA	TGTGCCAGCAGGGAGTACAGGGACCTGGCTGAGACCCAGTACTTC	CASREYRDLAETQYF
TRBV4-3	15	NA	TRBJ1-4	NA	TGCGCCAGCAGCCAACAAACAGGGTTGGGTGAAAAACTGTTTTTT	CASSQQTGLGEKLFF
TRBV2	13	NA	TRBJ1-6	NA	TGTGCCAGCAGTGGTGAAGGTAATTCACCCCTCCACTTT	CASSGEGNSPLHF
TRBV18	15	NA	TRBJ2-1	NA	TGTGCCAGCTCACCTTTTGGCAGCTCCTACAATGAGCAGTTCTTC	CASSPFGSSYNEQFF
TRBV27	16	NA	TRBJ2-3	NA	TGTGCCAGCAGTTTAGGTGTTTCGGCGGGGCGGATCGCGCAGTATTTT	CASSLGVSAGRIAQYF
TRBV5-1	14	NA	TRBJ2-2	NA	TGCGCCAGCAGAGGGGTACCTAACACCGGGGAGCTGTTTTTT	CASRGVPNTGELFF
TRBV5-4	15	once	TRBJ1-1	NA	TGTGCCAGCAGCACCAATAGGGAGGCGAACACTGAAGCTTTCTTT	CASSTNREANTEAFF
TRBV19	13	NA	TRBJ1-6	TRBD1	TGTGCCAGTAACGACAGGGGAGTATCACCCCTCCACTTT	CASNDRGVSPLHF
TRBV29-1	14	NA	TRBJ2-3	NA	TGCAGCGTAGAACGGACATTAGGAGGAGATACGCAGTATTTT	CSVERTLGGDTQYF
TRBV24-1	13	NA	TRBJ2-5	NA	TGTGCCACCAGCTTCAAGGGGGGGGAGACCCAGTACTTC	CATSFKGGETQYF
TRBV9	15	NA	TRBJ2-7	TRBD1	TGTGCCAGCAGCCCCCGCAGGGGGTTTACGGGCGAGCAGTACTTC	CASSPRRGFTGEQYF
TRBV6-2/TRBV6-3	14	NA	TRBJ1-1	TRBD1	TGTGCCAGCAGCCTTAACACGGGACAGGATGAAGCTTTCTTT	CASSLNTGQDEAFF
TRBV5-1	15	NA	TRBJ2-1	TRBD1	TGCGCCAGCAGCTCCCCCGGCCGGACAGGCAATGAGCAGTTCTTC	CASSSPGRTGNEQFF
TRBV11-2	14	NA	TRBJ1-1	NA	TGTGCCAGCAGCCCCGACCGGGTCGGCACTGAAGCTTTCTTT	CASSPDRVGTEAFF
TRBV28	17	NA	TRBJ2-3	TRBD1	TGTGCCAGCAGTTTGCCGGGACAGGGTCACAGCACAGATACGCAGTATTTT	CASSLPGQGHSTDTQYF
TRBV11-1	14	NA	TRBJ1-4	NA	TGTGCCAGCAGCTTCCTGGGAATTGGTGAAAAACTGTTTTTT	CASSFLGIGEKLFF
TRBV4-2	16	NA	TRBJ1-1	TRBD1	TGTGCCAGCAGCCAATTCCCCCGGGACAGGAATTCTGAAGCTTTCTTT	CASSQFPRDRNSEAFF
TRBV7-2	14	once	TRBJ1-6	NA	TGTGCCAGCAGCTTAGGGTGGGAGGGTTCACCCCTCCACTTT	CASSLGWEGSPLHF
TRBV6-1	18	NA	TRBJ2-4	NA	TGTGCCAGCAGTGAAGGGCCGGGACAACTACTAGCCAAAAACATTCAGTACTTC	CASSEGPGQLLAKNIQYF
TRBV7-6	14	NA	TRBJ1-1	TRBD1	TGTGCCAGCAGCTTAGGAGGGGGCGGGACTGAAGCTTTCTTT	CASSLGGGGTEAFF
TRBV6-5	14	NA	TRBJ1-5	NA	TGTGCCAGCAATCGGGGAGATGATTATCAGCCCCAGCATTTT	CASNRGDDYQPQHF
TRBV24-1	13	NA	TRBJ2-7	NA	TGTGCCACCAGTGACCCGGACAGCTACGAGCAGTACTTC	CATSDPDSYEQYF